The clone carrying this T cell receptor beta chain is categorized as medium-sized. Its target is unknown. The data derive from a study of chemoradiotherapy in HPV16-positive cancers. Study-wide results and limits: During treatment, candidate HPV-specific clones and E7-related motifs expanded in tumor. HPV-specific T cells were functionally defined from only a couple of HPV16-positive patients.

Trimming took off 0 bases at V and 6 bases at J, with 9 bases between the two ends. Germline CDR1 is LGHNA and CDR2 is YNFKEQ. The length of the CDR3 is 14 residues. Assay used: immunoSEQ multiplex PCR; TCRdb lists only in-frame clones, some missing. The sample holds more than 10,000 clones, around 70% seen once. This clonotype was sampled from a human donor with HPV-associated anogenital cancer. The rearrangement links TRBV4-2 to TRBJ1-5; no clear D. The biological material was taken from a patient who underwent chemoradiotherapy. CDR3 sequence reads: CASSQDEGTQPQHF. Here the CDR3 DNA reads TGTGCCAGCAGCCAAGATGAGGGTACTCAGCCCCAGCATTTT.